Given below is one T cell receptor beta chain in context. Its antigen is as yet unknown. This entry belongs to a study of T cell repertoires in cytomegalovirus infection. Overall study context: Recently identified HLA-C-restricted CMV epitopes were among the peptides used. Public TCR beta signatures provided an indication of both CMV infection and a matching HLA type. Study findings and constraints: The response measured ex vivo was dominated by TCR beta clonotypes (HLA-C-restricted and CMV-specific). Accumulated public TCR beta family frequency recognized individuals carrying CMV together with the relevant HLA.

One entry per CDR3 protein, called by TCRdb with MiXCR from the reads. Found here are approximately 120,000 distinct CDR3 sequences, over 25% of them singletons; the top ten hold roughly three fifths. Source: CD8+ T cells from cultured PBMCs, taken from culture after CMV antigen stimulation. This receptor was obtained from a human donor in good health (CMV status not recorded). Some clones in this sample may be carry-over from other donors' samples.

The DNA for the CDR3 is TGTGCCAGCAGCCCCGCGGGTGACGAGCAGTACTTC. Residues: CASSPAGDEQYF. The rearrangement uses TRBV12-3 or TRBV12-4 and TRBJ2-7; D might be TRBD2 (5 bases). The V gene lost 6 bases and the J gene lost 5 bases, with 11 bases spanning the gap. The CDR3 runs to 12 residues.